The 11 T cell receptor beta chains presented below share a single source sample, sequenced in a study of CD8+ T cells in alopecia areata. Extracted RNA was reverse transcribed into cDNA, the sequencing template. The table came from immunoSEQ multiplex PCR; TCRdb's copy has only in-frame clones and leaves some out. The sample lists about 110,000 clones, around 84% occurring once. The treatment was: oral pan-JAK inhibitor, 5-10 mg twice daily. The sequences come from CD8+ T cells sorted from blood, collected at week 24, from a patient treated with tofacitinib. These receptors came from a human donor with alopecia areata.

The rearrangement uses TRBV6-1 and TRBJ2-5, with a weak D call TRBD1 (5 bases). The CDR3 runs to 16 residues. V was shortened by 4 bases and J by 4 bases, with 19 bases between the two germline ends. CDR1 and CDR2 (germline): MNHNS, SASEGT. CDR3: CASSANPRAWGETQYF. DNA for the CDR3: TGTGCCAGCAGTGCCAATCCCAGGGCCTGGGGAGAGACCCAGTACTTC.

The chain is built from TRBV4-1 and TRBJ2-1; 13 nucleotides match TRBD2. The CDR3 spans 15 residues. V lost 0 bases to trimming and J lost 8 bases; unmatched junction nucleotides: 1. CDR1 and CDR2 (germline): MGHRA, YSYEKL. DNA for the CDR3: TGCGCCAGCAGCCAAGATGGACTAGCGGGAGATGAGCAGTTCTTC. Its protein product is CASSQDGLAGDEQFF.

The rearrangement joins TRBV27 to TRBJ1-2; D possibly corresponds to TRBD1 (5 bases). This CDR3 comprises 16 residues. V gave up 6 bases and J gave up 5 bases, with 22 bases separating them. Germline-derived CDR1 and CDR2 are MNHEY and SMNVEV (reference sequence). The CDR3 sequence is CASSAAPGGGWYGYTF. The CDR3 coding sequence is TGTGCCAGCAGCGCCGCCCCAGGTGGGGGGTGGTATGGCTACACCTTC.

The chain recombines TRBV7-9 with TRBJ2-3; 9 nucleotides agree with TRBD1. This CDR3 comprises 16 residues. The germline CDR1 and CDR2 sequences are SEHNR and FQNEAQ (reference sequence). Trimming cost V 4 bases and J 5 bases; bases outside gene matches: 10. The CDR3 DNA reads as TGTGCCAGCAGCTCTGTGACAGGGGGAGTTCTAGATACGCAGTATTTT. Translating it yields CASSSVTGGVLDTQYF.

This chain connects TRBV2 to TRBJ2-5, with D possibly TRBD1 on 7 matching bases. The CDR3 totals 14 residues. Trimming pared 3 bases from V and 4 bases from J, leaving 12 bases between. The germline gives CDR1 SNHLY, CDR2 FYNNEI. CDR3 coding DNA: TGTGCCAGCAGTGACCCCAGGGGGGCAGAGACCCAGTACTTC. This gives the protein CASSDPRGAETQYF.

V is TRBV13 and J is TRBJ2-7; D is unclear. CDR1 is PRHDT, CDR2 FYEKMQ, per germline (reference sequence). V lost 2 bases and J 3 bases, leaving 8 bases between the germline ends. This CDR3 comprises 13 residues. The CDR3 sequence is CASSLRWDYEQYF. As DNA, the CDR3 is TGTGCCAGCAGCTTAAGATGGGACTACGAGCAGTACTTC.

This rearrangement joins TRBV15 to TRBJ2-7; possible D gene TRBD1, 6 bases. V lost 3 bases and J lost 4, with 25 bases in between. This CDR3 contains 18 residues. Germline values: CDR1 LNHNV, CDR2 YYDKDF (reference sequence). CDR3 sequence: CATSSSYPRDKPSYEQYF. Here the CDR3 DNA reads TGTGCCACCAGCAGCTCCTACCCCCGGGACAAACCATCGTACGAGCAGTACTTC.

This clone showed up just once. CDR3 sequence: CASSLRSPPTLYEQYF. The CDR3 DNA reads TGTGCCAGCAGTTTACGTTCACCCCCCACGCTGTACGAGCAGTACTTC. V usage is TRBV27 and J usage is TRBJ2-7; D not certain. The CDR3 is made up of 16 amino acids. V shed 2 bases and J shed 4 bases, with 18 bases lying between them. Germline loops: CDR1 MNHEY, CDR2 SMNVEV (reference sequence).

The chain is built from TRBV27 and TRBJ1-5; D unclear. V dropped 6 bases and J dropped 0 bases, with 12 bases sitting between them. The V gene's germline CDR1 is MNHEY and CDR2 SMNVEV (reference sequence). This CDR3 region has 15 residues. The CDR3 sequence is CASSPTQYSNQPQHF. As DNA, the CDR3 is TGTGCCAGCAGCCCAACACAGTATAGCAATCAGCCCCAGCATTTT.

The CDR3 coding sequence is TGCAGCGTTGAGGTTCCCACTAACTATGGCTACACCTTC. Translation: CSVEVPTNYGYTF. The rearrangement joins TRBV29-1 to TRBJ1-2; D unclear. This CDR3 has 13 amino acids. From germline, CDR1 is SQVTM and CDR2 ANQGSEA. Trimming pared 3 bases from V and 0 bases from J, leaving 8 bases between.

This rearrangement joins TRBV7-9 to TRBJ2-3; perhaps TRBD2 as D (5 bases). In germline, CDR1 is SEHNR, CDR2 FQNEAQ (reference sequence). CDR3 size: 13 residues. V shed 2 bases and J shed 2 bases, with 5 bases lying between them. For the CDR3, the DNA is TGTGCCAGCAGCTTACGGGACACAGATACGCAGTATTTT. Its protein is CASSLRDTDTQYF.